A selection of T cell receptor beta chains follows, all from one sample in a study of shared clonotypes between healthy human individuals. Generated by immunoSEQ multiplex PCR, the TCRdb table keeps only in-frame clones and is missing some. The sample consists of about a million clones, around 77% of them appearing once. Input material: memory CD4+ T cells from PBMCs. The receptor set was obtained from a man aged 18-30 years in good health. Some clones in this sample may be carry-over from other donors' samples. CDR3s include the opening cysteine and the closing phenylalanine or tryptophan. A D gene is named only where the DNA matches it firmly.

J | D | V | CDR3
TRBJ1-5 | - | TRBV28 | CASLDMRQYNQPQHF
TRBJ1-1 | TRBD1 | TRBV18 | CASSSDGTGVTEAFF
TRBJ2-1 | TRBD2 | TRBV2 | CASLRGGSDDEQFF
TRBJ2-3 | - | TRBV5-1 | CASSLAPIGSDTQYF
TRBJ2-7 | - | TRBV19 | CASSIPPTYEQYF
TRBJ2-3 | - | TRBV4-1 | CASSQQRATDTQYF
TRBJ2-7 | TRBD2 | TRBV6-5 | CASRKTSGSYEQYF
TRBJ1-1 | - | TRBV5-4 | CASSTDQVNTEAFF
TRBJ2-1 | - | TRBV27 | CASSFSGSSYNEQFF
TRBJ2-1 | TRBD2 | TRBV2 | CASSLSGRGQFF
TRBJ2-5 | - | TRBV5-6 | CASSWGGQQQHF
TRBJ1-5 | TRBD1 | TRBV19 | CASSIRGDRVGGGQPQHF
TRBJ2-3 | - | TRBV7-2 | CASSLARGRTTDTQYF
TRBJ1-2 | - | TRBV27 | CASRSGSYGYTF
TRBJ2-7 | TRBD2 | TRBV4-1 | CASSRSSGASYEQYF
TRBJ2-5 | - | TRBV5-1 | CASSLDRVVRKETQYF
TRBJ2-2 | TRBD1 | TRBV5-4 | CASSDRGAGELFF
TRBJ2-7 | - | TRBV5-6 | CASSLAGAEYYF
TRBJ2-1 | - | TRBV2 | CASSAGSSYNEQFF
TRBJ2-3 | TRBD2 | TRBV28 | CASSPLPDAGADTQYF
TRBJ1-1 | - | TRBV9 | CASSVATGVSTEAFF
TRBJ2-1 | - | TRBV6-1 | CASSEVGEDEQFF
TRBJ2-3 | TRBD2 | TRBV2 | CASSDGRARSTDTQYF
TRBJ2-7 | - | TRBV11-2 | CASSRLDGSSYEQYF
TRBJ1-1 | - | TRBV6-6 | CASSYLDTEAFF
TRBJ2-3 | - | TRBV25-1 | CASSDPKDTDTQYF
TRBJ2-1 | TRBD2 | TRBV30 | CAWSVKAGGHEQFF
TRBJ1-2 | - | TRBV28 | CASSGGPGAGYGYTF
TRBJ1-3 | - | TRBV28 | CASIIGGGGNTIYF
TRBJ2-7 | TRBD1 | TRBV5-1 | CASSLVGQGITYEQYF
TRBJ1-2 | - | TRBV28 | CASSSSLYGYTF
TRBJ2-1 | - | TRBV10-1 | CASATGPTVGAYNEQFF
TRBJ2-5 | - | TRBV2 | CASSGPGRETQYF
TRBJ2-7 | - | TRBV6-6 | CASSYSGTAPYEQYF
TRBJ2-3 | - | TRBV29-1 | CSVDASTDTQYF
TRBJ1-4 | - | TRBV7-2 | CASSRTTNEKLFF
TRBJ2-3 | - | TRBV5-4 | CASSFQLADTQYF
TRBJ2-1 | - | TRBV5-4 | CASGRGDNEQFF
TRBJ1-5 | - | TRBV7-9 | CASSLGAGGWQPQHF
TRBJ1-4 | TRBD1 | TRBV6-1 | CASGGQVDGSEKLFF
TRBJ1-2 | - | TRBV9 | CASTQTTGGAYGYTF
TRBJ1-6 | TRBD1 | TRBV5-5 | CASSLGDSYSPLHF
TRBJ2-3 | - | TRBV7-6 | CASSYLAPPITDTQYF
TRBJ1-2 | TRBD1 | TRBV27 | CASSLKTGDGYGYTF
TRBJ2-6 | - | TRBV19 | CASTRWVSGANVLTF
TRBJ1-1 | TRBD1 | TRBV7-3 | CASSAGQGPPMNTEAFF
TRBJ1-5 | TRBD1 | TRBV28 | CASRSGTGQGASQPQHF
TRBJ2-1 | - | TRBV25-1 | CASSGVGGYNEQFF
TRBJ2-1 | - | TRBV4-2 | CASSPVGRYNEQFF
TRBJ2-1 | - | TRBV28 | CASSLIGNEQFF